Each of the 3 T cell receptor beta chains below was sequenced from the same sample in a study of CD8+CD57+ T cells in acquired aplastic anemia. Investigators profiled TCR beta VDJ and CDR3 from genomic DNA template. Using its own MiXCR run on the reads, TCRdb lists one record per CDR3 protein. This sample carries around 140,000 distinct CDR3 sequences, around two fifths of them seen once, and the ten largest clones take 8.4%. Sequencing used sorted CD4+, CD8+, or CD8+CD57+ T cells (not recorded which) from PBMCs. These receptors were obtained from a human donor in good health, serving as a control.

The gene calls are TRBV10-3 and TRBJ2-7, with TRBD1 identical over 10 bases. The CDR3 runs to 15 residues. V was clipped by 5 bases and J by 5 bases; unmatched bases: 9. Per the germline V gene, CDR1 is ENHRY and CDR2 is SYGVKD. The CDR3 spells CAISRAGTGDDEQYF. The DNA of the CDR3 is TGTGCCATCAGTAGAGCCGGGACAGGGGACGACGAGCAGTACTTC.

J is TRBJ2-5 and V is TRBV15; D may correspond to TRBD1 or TRBD2 (5 bases each). The CDR3 has 13 amino acids. Trimming pared 6 bases from V and 5 bases from J, leaving 13 bases between. Germline CDR1 and CDR2: LNHNV and YYDKDF (reference sequence). The CDR3 DNA reads as TGTGCCACCAGGGGACCTCCAGAGGAGACCCAGTACTTC. Translated: CATRGPPEETQYF. Full variable domain (missing parts from reference TRBV15 and TRBJ2-5): DAMVIQNPRYQVTQFGKPVTLSCSQTLNHNVMYWYQQKSSQAPKLLFHYYDKDFNNEADTPDNFQSRRPNTSFCFLDIRSPGLGDTAMYLCATRGPPEETQYFGPGTRLLVL.

Notes on this clonotype: Since no conserved phenylalanine or tryptophan closes the CDR3, a read error is the likely cause. This chain links TRBV10-3 with TRBJ1-5, with D unclear. The germline V gene encodes CDR1 ENHRY and CDR2 SYGVKD. This CDR3 comprises 13 residues. This CDR3 is CAITSDSNRPQHL. Here the CDR3 DNA reads TGTGCCATCACCTCGGACTCCAATCGGCCCCAGCATCTT.